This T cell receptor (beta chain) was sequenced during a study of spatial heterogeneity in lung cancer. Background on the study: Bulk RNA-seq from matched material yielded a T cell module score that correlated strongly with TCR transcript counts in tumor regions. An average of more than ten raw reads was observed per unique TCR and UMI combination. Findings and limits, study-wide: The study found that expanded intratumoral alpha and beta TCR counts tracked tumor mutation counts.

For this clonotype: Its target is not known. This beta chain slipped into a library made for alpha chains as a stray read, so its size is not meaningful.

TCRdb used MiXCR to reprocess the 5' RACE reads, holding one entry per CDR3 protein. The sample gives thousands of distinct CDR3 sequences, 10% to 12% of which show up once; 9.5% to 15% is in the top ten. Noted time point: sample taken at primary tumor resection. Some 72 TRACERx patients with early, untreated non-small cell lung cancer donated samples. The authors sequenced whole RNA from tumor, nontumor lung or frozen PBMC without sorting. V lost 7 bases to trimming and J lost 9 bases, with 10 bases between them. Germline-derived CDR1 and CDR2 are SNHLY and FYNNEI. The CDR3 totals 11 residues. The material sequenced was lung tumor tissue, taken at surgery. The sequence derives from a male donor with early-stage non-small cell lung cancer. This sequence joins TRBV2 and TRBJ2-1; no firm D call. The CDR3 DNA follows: TGTGCCAGCACTAAACGGGTTGAGCAGTTCTTC. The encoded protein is CASTKRVEQFF.